One and the same sample provided the 10 T cell receptor beta chains below, sequenced in a study of CD8 T cells in Susac syndrome. When the RNA was reverse transcribed, random hexamers were used with an input of about 0.5 to 1 ug. TCRdb recomputed calls from the immunoSEQ multiplex PCR reads with MiXCR, one row per CDR3 protein. The table lists 180,000 or so distinct CDR3 sequences, approximately 94% of them singletons. The specimen was CD4+ T cells from PBMCs. These receptors all stem from a human donor in good health.

The chain has TRBV15 and TRBJ2-5; TRBD2 aligns across 10 bases. The CDR3 runs to 16 residues. With 4 bases clipped from V and 2 bases from J, the junction kept 7 bases outside the gene matches. Germline assignment: CDR1 LNHNV and CDR2 YYDKDF (reference sequence). In DNA form, the CDR3 reads TGTGCCACCAGCACCCTCACTAGCGGGGCTCAAGAGACCCAGTACTTC. Amino acids: CATSTLTSGAQETQYF.

This chain links TRBV5-4 with TRBJ2-7; 8 bases line up with TRBD2. This CDR3 comprises 15 residues. V shed 2 bases, J shed 2 bases, and the junction held 6 bases outside the gene matches. Looked up from germline, CDR1 is SGHNT and CDR2 is YYREEE (reference sequence). CDR3 residues: CASSFTSGRPYEQYF. The CDR3 DNA reads as TGTGCCAGCAGCTTTACTAGCGGCAGACCCTACGAGCAGTACTTC. Supplemented by reference TRBV5-4 and TRBJ2-7, the full variable domain reads ETGVTQSPTHLIKTRGQQVTLRCSSQSGHNTVSWYQQALGQGPQFIFQYYREEENGRGNFPPRFSGLQFPNYSSELNVNALELDDSALYLCASSFTSGRPYEQYFGPGTRLTVT.

The V gene is TRBV29-1, the J gene TRBJ2-1; 11 nucleotides align to TRBD2. Germline CDR1 reads SQVTM; CDR2 reads ANQGSEA. The CDR3 consists of 16 residues. V dropped 1 base and J dropped 8; count of bases not matched to a gene: 10. The CDR3 DNA reads TGCAGCGTTGAAGGGGTGACTAGCGGGGCCGGCCATGAGCAGTTCTTC. It translates to CSVEGVTSGAGHEQFF.

The chain joins TRBV9 to TRBJ2-1; D is perhaps TRBD2 (5 bases). There are 15 residues in the CDR3. Germline assignment: CDR1 SGDLS and CDR2 YYNGEE. The V end lost 3 bases, the J end lost 2 bases, and 12 bases lay between the germline ends. The DNA for the CDR3 is TGTGCCAGCAGCGGAGGATTCGGGGCCTACAATGAGCAGTTCTTC. Its translation: CASSGGFGAYNEQFF.

This clonotype was counted a few times. The gene calls are TRBV3-1 and TRBJ2-7; no clear D gene. Germline loops: CDR1 LGHDT, CDR2 YNNKEL (reference sequence). This CDR3 region has 13 residues. V was shortened by 2 bases and J by 6 bases, with 11 bases between the two germline ends. The CDR3 DNA reads TGTGCCAGCAGCCAAAATGTGTGGATCGAGCAGTACTTC. This encodes CASSQNVWIEQYF.

The chain joins TRBV20-1 to TRBJ2-7, with D possibly being TRBD2 (5 bases). The CDR3 runs 14 residues. CDR1 and CDR2 from the germline V gene are DFQATT and SNEGSKA (reference sequence). V lost 6 bases and J lost 6, with 21 bases in between. CDR3 nucleotide sequence: TGCAGTGCCGCTCGCGGCGGGTATACCTCCGAGCAGTACTTC. Translating gives CSAARGGYTSEQYF.

The rearrangement uses TRBV29-1 and TRBJ2-1, with TRBD1 as a possible D gene (6 bases). The V and J ends lost 7 bases and 3 bases respectively, with 10 bases between them. The CDR3 covers 12 residues. The germline V gene encodes CDR1 SQVTM and CDR2 ANQGSEA. CDR3 nucleotides: TGCAGCGACGGACAGAGCTACAATGAGCAGTTCTTC. Its protein is CSDGQSYNEQFF.

The J gene is TRBJ2-1, the V gene TRBV20-1; no clear D. The CDR3 length is 14 residues. Trimming removed 5 bases from V and 3 bases from J, with 14 bases in between. Germline V CDR1 and CDR2: DFQATT, SNEGSKA (reference sequence). This CDR3 is CSAGPTRDYNEQFF. For the CDR3, the DNA is TGCAGTGCTGGGCCGACTCGAGACTACAATGAGCAGTTCTTC.

This chain joins TRBV29-1 and TRBJ1-3, with no clear D. CDR1 and CDR2 (germline): SQVTM, ANQGSEA. Trimming took off 6 bases at V and 0 bases at J, with 9 bases between the two ends. CDR3 size: 13 residues. The CDR3: CSVAEASGNTIYF. CDR3 sequence (DNA): TGCAGCGTGGCAGAGGCCTCTGGAAACACCATATATTTT.

This chain links TRBV6-2 or TRBV6-3 with TRBJ1-5; possibly TRBD1 for D (5 bases). Trimming pared 6 bases from V and 0 bases from J, leaving 15 bases between. Germline assignment: CDR1 MNHEY and CDR2 SVGEGT. The CDR3 spans 16 residues. The CDR3 DNA sequence: TGTGCCAGCAGAAGGGACGGATCCCTTAGCAATCAGCCCCAGCATTTT. This gives the protein CASRRDGSLSNQPQHF.